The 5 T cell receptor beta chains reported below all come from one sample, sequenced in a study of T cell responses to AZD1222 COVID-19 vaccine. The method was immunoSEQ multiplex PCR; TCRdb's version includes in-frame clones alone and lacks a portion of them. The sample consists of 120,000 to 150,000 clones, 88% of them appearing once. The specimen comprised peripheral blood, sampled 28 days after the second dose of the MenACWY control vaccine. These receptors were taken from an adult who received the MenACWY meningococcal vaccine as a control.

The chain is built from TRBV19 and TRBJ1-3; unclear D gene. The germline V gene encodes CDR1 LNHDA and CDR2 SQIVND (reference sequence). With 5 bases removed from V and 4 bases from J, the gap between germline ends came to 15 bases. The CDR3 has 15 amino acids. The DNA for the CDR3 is TGTGCCAGTAGTCGCCTGGGTGGGAACGGAAACACCATATATTTT. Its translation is CASSRLGGNGNTIYF.

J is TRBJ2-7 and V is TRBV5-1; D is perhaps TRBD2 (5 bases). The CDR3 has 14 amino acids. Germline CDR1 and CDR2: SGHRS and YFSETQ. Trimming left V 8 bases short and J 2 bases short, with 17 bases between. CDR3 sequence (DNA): TGCGCCAGTTGGGGTGGGCCGGGGACCTACGAGCAGTACTTC. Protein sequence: CASWGGPGTYEQYF.

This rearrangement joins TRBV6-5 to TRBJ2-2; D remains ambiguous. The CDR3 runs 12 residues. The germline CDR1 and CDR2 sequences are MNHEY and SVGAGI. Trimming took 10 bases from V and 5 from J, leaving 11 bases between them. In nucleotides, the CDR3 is TGTGCCACCCTGGTCCCGACCGGGGAGCTGTTTTTT. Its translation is CATLVPTGELFF.

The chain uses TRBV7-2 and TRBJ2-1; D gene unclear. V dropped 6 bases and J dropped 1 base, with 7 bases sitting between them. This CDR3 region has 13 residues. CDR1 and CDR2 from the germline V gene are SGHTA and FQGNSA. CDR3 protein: CASRAGSYNEQFF. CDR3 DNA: TGTGCCAGCAGGGCCGGGTCCTACAATGAGCAGTTCTTC.

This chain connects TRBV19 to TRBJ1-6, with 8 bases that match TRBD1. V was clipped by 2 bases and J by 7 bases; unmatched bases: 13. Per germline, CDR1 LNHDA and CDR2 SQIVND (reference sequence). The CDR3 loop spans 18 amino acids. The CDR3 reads CASSIRPTGQGNNSPLHF. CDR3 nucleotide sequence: TGTGCCAGTAGTATAAGGCCCACCGGACAGGGAAACAATTCACCCCTCCACTTT. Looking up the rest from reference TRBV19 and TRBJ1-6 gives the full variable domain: DGGITQSPKYLFRKEGQNVTLSCEQNLNHDAMYWYRQDPGQGLRLIYYSQIVNDFQKGDIAEGYSVSREKKESFPLTVTSAQKNPTAFYLCASSIRPTGQGNNSPLHFGNGTRLTVT.